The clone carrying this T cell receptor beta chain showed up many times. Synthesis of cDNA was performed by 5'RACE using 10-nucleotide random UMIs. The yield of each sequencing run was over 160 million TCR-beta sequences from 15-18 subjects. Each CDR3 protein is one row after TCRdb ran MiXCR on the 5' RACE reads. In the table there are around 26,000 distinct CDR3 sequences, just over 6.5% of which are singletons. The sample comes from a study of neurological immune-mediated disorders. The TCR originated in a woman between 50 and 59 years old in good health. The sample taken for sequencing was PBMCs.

The CDR3 reads CASSVAEVGRGGTEAFF. The CDR3 DNA sequence: TGTGCCAGCAGCGTAGCTGAAGTAGGACGGGGGGGAACTGAAGCTTTCTTT. The chain is built from TRBV9 and TRBJ1-1, with TRBD1 as a possible D gene (5 bases). The germline gives CDR1 SGDLS, CDR2 YYNGEE. V lost 0 bases to trimming and J lost 5 bases, with 20 bases between them. The CDR3 is 17 amino acids.